Below are 10 T cell receptor beta chains sequenced from a single sample in a study of radiation and T cells in renal cell carcinoma. Noted time point: baseline pretreatment blood. Treatment described: 15 Gy SBRT to primary tumor, nephrectomy 4 weeks later. Assay used: immunoSEQ multiplex PCR; TCRdb lists only in-frame clones, some missing. The top ten hold approximately 8.4% of the sample, which has some 95,000 clones, about 88% seen once. Sample: blood, taken from a patient whose treatment included radiotherapy and nephrectomy. These receptors came from a man aged 45-65 years with renal cell carcinoma.

The chain combines TRBV6-5 with TRBJ1-3; TRBD1 might be the D (5 bases). The CDR3 loop spans 15 amino acids. V gave up 2 bases and J gave up 0 bases, with 8 bases separating them. The V gene's germline CDR1 is MNHEY and CDR2 SVGAGI. The CDR3 DNA reads TGTGCCAGCAGTTACCAGGGCTCCTCTGGAAACACCATATATTTT. Its protein is CASSYQGSSGNTIYF.

The V and J genes are TRBV7-3 and TRBJ2-1, with 7 nucleotides matching TRBD2. CDR3 length: 15 amino acids. Germline V gene sequence: CDR1 SGHTA, CDR2 FQGTGA. V was pared by 0 bases and J by 4 bases, with 3 bases of the junction left unmatched. The CDR3 DNA is TGTGCCAGCAGCTTAACCAGCGGGGCTTACAATGAGCAGTTCTTC. It specifies CASSLTSGAYNEQFF.

This chain connects TRBV6-1 to TRBJ1-5; tentatively, D is TRBD1 (6 bases). The CDR3 totals 20 residues. The V and J ends lost 4 bases and 0 bases respectively, with 25 bases between them. Germline CDR1 MNHNS, CDR2 SASEGT. This CDR3 reads CASSAGGRFAFGYSNQPQHF. The CDR3 DNA is TGTGCCAGCAGTGCTGGGGGGCGGTTCGCATTTGGGTATAGCAATCAGCCCCAGCATTTT.

The chain is built from TRBV7-3 and TRBJ1-1; tentative D call: TRBD1 (5 bases). The CDR3 spans 14 residues. V was pared by 3 bases and J by 2 bases, with 10 bases between. Per germline, CDR1 SGHTA and CDR2 FQGTGA. The CDR3 is CASSLTVGNTEAFF. CDR3 DNA: TGTGCCAGCAGCTTGACAGTTGGAAACACTGAAGCTTTCTTT.

This clone was seen a few times. The CDR3 region has the DNA TGCGCCAGCAGCTTGGGTTGGGACGAAAAACTGTTTTTT. It specifies CASSLGWDEKLFF. The rearrangement joins TRBV5-1 to TRBJ1-4; D may be TRBD1 (5 bases). V was clipped by 0 bases and J by 8 bases, with 8 bases between them. CDR3 length equals 13 residues. Germline CDR1 reads SGHRS; CDR2 reads YFSETQ.

The rearrangement uses TRBV6-5 and TRBJ1-5, with D unresolved. The CDR3 is 15 amino acids. Per germline, CDR1 MNHEY and CDR2 SVGAGI. Between the trimmed V and J ends, which lost 0 bases and 5 bases, there was a span of 11 bases. The CDR3 spells CASSYSRAGDQPQHF. The CDR3 DNA reads TGTGCCAGCAGTTACTCGAGGGCAGGCGATCAGCCCCAGCATTTT.

The genes are TRBV25-1 and TRBJ1-4; D may be TRBD1 (5 bases). Trimming stripped 1 base from V and 8 bases from J, with 17 bases between. CDR3 length: 16 amino acids. In germline, CDR1 is MGHDK, CDR2 SYGVNS. The CDR3 sequence: CASSESRAGPAEKLFF. CDR3 DNA sequence: TGTGCCAGCAGTGAATCCCGAGCGGGGCCGGCGGAAAAACTGTTTTTT.

The chain carries TRBV10-3 and TRBJ1-4; 7 bases are shared with TRBD1. The CDR3 spans 15 residues. Germline V gene data show CDR1 as ENHRY and CDR2 as SYGVKD. The V and J ends lost 3 bases and 6 bases, in that order; junction bases with no gene match: 7. The CDR3 region has the DNA TGTGCCATCAGTGACTTGCAGGGGGACCATGAAAAACTGTTTTTT. Protein product: CAISDLQGDHEKLFF.

This clone was seen just once. This sequence joins TRBV18 and TRBJ2-5; D gene ambiguous. V gave up 5 bases and J gave up 5 bases, with 6 bases separating them. The CDR3 sequence is 11 residues long. In germline, CDR1 is KGHSH, CDR2 LQKENI. The CDR3 protein is CASSNSETQYF. The CDR3, as DNA: TGTGCCAGCTCAAACTCGGAGACCCAGTACTTC.

V gene TRBV7-3 combines with J gene TRBJ2-3, with TRBD2 identical over 10 bases. The V gene end was trimmed by 5 bases and the J gene end by 2 bases; junction bases not matched to a gene: 16. This CDR3 is built from 19 residues. CDR1 SGHTA and CDR2 FQGTGA come from the germline V gene. The DNA of the CDR3 is TGTGCCAGCAGCCCCACAGCAACGGCTAGCGGGGGTTACACAGATACGCAGTATTTT. Its protein is CASSPTATASGGYTDTQYF.